What follows is one TCR beta chain and its context. This record comes from a study of blood T cell repertoires in COVID-19. Study at large: From the United States, Italy and Spain came samples of acute and convalescent COVID-19. The cDNA or gDNA used as material had been derived from T cells, B-cell-depleted T cells, or PBMCs.

The V and J ends lost 2 bases and 4 bases respectively, with 11 bases between them. The CDR3 is made up of 14 amino acids. From germline, CDR1 is KGHSH and CDR2 LQKENI. In the study's own analysis: For nucleated cells, counts were estimated from reference gene primer amplification. Here immunoSEQ multiplex PCR was the method, and the copy in TCRdb shows in-frame clones only, minus some. V and J calls and clone size follow that table, whereas D and trimming were derived from the DNA. The data show some 130,000 clones, around 80% seen once. The J gene is TRBJ1-2, the V gene TRBV18, with a weak D call TRBD1 (6 bases). This TCR was recovered from a human donor in a cohort sampled during active COVID-19. Source material: peripheral blood. This chain's CDR3 is CASSPDGQSYGYTF. CDR3 DNA sequence: TGTGCCAGCTCACCAGACGGACAGAGCTATGGCTACACCTTC.